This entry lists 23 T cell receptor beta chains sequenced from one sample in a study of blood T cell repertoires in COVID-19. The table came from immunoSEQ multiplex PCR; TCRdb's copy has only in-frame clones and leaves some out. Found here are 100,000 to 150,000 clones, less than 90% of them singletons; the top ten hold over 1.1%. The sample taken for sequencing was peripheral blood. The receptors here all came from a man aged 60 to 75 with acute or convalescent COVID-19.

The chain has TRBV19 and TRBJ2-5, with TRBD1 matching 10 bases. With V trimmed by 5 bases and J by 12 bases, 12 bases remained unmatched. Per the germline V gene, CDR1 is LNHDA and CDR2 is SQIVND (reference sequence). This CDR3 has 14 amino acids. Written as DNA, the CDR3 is TGTGCCAGTAGTTCACCGGGACAGGGGCACACCAAGTACTTC. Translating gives CASSSPGQGHTKYF.

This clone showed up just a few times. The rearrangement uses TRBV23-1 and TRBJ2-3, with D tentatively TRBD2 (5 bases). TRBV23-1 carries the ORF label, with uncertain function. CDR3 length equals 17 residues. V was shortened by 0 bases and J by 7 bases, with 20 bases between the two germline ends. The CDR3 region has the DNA TGCGCCAGCAGTCAATCACTAGTGTGGGTAAGTGTGAATACGCAGTATTTT. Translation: CASSQSLVWVSVNTQYF.

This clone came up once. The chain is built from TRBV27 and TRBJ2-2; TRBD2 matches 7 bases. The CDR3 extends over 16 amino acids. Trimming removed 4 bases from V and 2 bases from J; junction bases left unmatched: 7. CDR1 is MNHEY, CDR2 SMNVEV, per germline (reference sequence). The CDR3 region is CASSSHLAVNTGELFF. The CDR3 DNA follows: TGTGCCAGCAGTTCCCACCTAGCGGTTAACACCGGGGAGCTGTTTTTT.

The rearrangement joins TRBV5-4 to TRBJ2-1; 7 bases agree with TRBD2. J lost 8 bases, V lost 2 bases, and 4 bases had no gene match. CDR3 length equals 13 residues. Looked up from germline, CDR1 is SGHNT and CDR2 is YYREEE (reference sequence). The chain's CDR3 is CASSLLGGYEQFF. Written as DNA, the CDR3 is TGTGCCAGCAGCTTATTGGGGGGGTATGAGCAGTTCTTC. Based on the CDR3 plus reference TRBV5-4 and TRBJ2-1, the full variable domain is ETGVTQSPTHLIKTRGQQVTLRCSSQSGHNTVSWYQQALGQGPQFIFQYYREEENGRGNFPPRFSGLQFPNYSSELNVNALELDDSALYLCASSLLGGYEQFFGPGTRLTVL.

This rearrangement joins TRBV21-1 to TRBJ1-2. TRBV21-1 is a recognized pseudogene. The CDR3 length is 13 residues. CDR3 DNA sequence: TGTGCCAGCAGCAAAATCGGAGAGCGGTCAGACACCTTC. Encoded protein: CASSKIGERSDTF.

CDR3 DNA sequence: TGTGCCAGCAGTTCCTACACAGGGGGCATAACCTACGAGCAGTACTTC. As protein: CASSSYTGGITYEQYF. The chain employs TRBV2 and TRBJ2-7; TRBD1 aligns across 9 bases. Germline lookup yields CDR1 SNHLY and CDR2 FYNNEI. V lost 5 bases to trimming and J lost 2 bases; unmatched junction nucleotides: 10. CDR3 length: 16 amino acids.

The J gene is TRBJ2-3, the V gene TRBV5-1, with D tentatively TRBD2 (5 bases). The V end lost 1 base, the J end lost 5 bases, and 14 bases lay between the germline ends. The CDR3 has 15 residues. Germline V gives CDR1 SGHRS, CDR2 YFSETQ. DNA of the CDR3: TGCGCCAGCAGCTTGAAACTAGAGGGAATAGATACGCAGTATTTT. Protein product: CASSLKLEGIDTQYF.

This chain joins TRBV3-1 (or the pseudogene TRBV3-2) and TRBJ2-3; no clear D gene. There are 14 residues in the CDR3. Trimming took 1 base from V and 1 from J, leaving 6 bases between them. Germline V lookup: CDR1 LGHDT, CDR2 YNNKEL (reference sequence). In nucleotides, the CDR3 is TGTGCCAGCAGCCAAGGTTTAGGCACAGATACGCAGTATTTT. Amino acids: CASSQGLGTDTQYF.

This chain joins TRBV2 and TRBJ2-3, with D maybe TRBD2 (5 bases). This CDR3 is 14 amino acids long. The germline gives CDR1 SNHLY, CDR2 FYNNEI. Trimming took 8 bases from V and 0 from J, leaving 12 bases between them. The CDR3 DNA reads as TGTGCCAGCGGCTCGGGGTTGAGCACAGATACGCAGTATTTT. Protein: CASGSGLSTDTQYF.

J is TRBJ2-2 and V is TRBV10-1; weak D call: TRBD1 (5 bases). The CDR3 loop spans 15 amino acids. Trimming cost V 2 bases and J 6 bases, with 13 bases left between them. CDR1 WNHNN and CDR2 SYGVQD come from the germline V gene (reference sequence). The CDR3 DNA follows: TGCGCCAGCAGTGAGCGGCAGGGTTTGGCCGGGGAGCTGTTTTTT. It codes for CASSERQGLAGELFF.

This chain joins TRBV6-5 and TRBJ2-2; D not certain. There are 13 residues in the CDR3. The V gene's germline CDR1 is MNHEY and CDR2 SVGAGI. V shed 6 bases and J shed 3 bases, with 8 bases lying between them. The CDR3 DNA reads TGTGCCAGCAGCTTAGATTACACCGGGGAGCTGTTTTTT. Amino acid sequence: CASSLDYTGELFF.

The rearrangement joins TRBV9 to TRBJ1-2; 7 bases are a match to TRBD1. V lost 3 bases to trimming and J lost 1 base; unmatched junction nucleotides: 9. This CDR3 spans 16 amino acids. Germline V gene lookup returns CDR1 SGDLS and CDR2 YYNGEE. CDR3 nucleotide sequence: TGTGCCAGCAGCGACTCCGGGACAGCGCATAACTATGGCTACACCTTC. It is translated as CASSDSGTAHNYGYTF. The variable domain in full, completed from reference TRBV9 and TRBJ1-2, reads DSGVTQTPKHLITATGQRVTLRCSPRSGDLSVYWYQQSLDQGLQFLIQYYNGEERAKGNILERFSAQQFPDLHSELNLSSLELGDSALYFCASSDSGTAHNYGYTFGSGTRLTVV.

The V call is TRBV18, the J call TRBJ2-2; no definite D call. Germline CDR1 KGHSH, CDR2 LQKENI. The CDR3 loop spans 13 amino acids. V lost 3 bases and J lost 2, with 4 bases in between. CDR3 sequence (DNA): TGTGCCAGCTCACCTTCTAACACCGGGGAGCTGTTTTTT. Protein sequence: CASSPSNTGELFF.

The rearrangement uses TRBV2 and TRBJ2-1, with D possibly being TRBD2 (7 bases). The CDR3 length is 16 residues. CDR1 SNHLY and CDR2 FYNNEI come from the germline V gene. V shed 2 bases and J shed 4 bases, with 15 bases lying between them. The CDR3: CASSERGGRLYNEQFF. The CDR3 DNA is TGTGCCAGCAGTGAAAGGGGGGGTCGATTATACAATGAGCAGTTCTTC.

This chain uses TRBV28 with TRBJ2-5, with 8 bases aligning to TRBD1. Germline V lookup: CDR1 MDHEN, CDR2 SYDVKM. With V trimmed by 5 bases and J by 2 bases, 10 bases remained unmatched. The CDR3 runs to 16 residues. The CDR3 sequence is CASSIPRTGSQETQYF. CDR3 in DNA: TGTGCCAGCAGTATTCCAAGGACAGGGTCGCAAGAGACCCAGTACTTC.

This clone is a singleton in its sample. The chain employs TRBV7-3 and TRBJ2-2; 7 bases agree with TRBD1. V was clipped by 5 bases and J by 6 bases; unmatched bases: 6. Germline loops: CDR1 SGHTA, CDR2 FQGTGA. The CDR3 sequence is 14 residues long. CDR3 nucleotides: TGTGCCAGCAGCCGTATCACAGGGGCCGGGGAGCTGTTTTTT. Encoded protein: CASSRITGAGELFF.

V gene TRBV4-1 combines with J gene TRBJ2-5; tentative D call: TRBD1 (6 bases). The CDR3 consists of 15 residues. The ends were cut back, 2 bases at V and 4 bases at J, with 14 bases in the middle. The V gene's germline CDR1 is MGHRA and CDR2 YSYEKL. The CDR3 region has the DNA TGCGCCAGCAGCCAACCTGACAGGTCGGGAGAGACCCAGTACTTC. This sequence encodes CASSQPDRSGETQYF.

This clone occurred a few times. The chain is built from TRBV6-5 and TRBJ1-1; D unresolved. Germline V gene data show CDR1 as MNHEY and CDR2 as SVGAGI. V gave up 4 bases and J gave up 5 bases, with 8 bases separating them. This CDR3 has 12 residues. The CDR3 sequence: CASSSTGTEAFF. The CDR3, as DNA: TGTGCCAGCAGTTCCACGGGGACTGAAGCTTTCTTT.

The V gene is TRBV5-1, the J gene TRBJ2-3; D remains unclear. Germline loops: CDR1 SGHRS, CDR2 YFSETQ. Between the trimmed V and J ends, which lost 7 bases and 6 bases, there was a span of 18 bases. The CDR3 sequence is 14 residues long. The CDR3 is CASAEEEHRDTQYF. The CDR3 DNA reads TGCGCCAGCGCCGAAGAGGAACACCGGGATACGCAGTATTTT.

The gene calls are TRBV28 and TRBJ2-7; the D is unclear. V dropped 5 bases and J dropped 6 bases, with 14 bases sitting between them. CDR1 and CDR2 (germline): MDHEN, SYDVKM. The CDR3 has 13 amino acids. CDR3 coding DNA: TGTGCCAGCAGTGAACCCTCCTCAGGCGAGCAGTACTTC. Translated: CASSEPSSGEQYF.

The CDR3 coding sequence is TGTGCCAGCAGTTCACAGGGGATAAATTCACCCCTCCACTTT. This translates into CASSSQGINSPLHF. The V and J genes are TRBV5-4 and TRBJ1-6, with 7 bases identical to TRBD1. The CDR3 covers 14 residues. CDR1 and CDR2 (germline): SGHNT, YYREEE (reference sequence). Trimming at V came to 5 bases and at J to 7 bases, leaving 6 bases not matched to a gene.

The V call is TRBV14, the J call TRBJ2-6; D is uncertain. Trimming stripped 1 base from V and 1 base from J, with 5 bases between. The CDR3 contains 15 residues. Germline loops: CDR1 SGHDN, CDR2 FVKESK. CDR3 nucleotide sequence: TGTGCCAGCAGCCAAGTTGTATCTGGGGCCAACGTCCTGACTTTC. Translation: CASSQVVSGANVLTF.

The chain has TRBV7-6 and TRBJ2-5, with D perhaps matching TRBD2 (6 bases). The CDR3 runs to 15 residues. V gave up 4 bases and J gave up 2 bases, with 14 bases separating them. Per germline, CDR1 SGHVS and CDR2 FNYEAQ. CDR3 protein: CASSSQAEGQETQYF. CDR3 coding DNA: TGTGCCAGCAGCTCCCAGGCGGAGGGACAAGAGACCCAGTACTTC.